The next 3 T cell receptor beta chains were all read from a single sample in a study of T-cell memory formation after mild COVID-19. TCRdb recomputed calls from the 5' RACE reads with MiXCR, one row per CDR3 protein. This table holds 580,000 or so distinct CDR3 sequences, around a sixth found once. The specimen was PBMCs or a T cell subset sorted from them (not recorded which). These receptors all stem from an adult woman who had mild COVID-19 (a few samples of this study predate the infection). Cell type and time point are not known.

This clonotype was detected ten times or more. V is TRBV6-6 and J is TRBJ2-1; D may be TRBD1 or TRBD2 (5 bases each). CDR3 size: 17 residues. V lost 2 bases and J lost 0, with 14 bases in between. CDR1 and CDR2 from the germline V gene are MNHNY and SVGAGI (reference sequence). The chain's CDR3 is CASSYPMGRNSYNEQFF. CDR3 nucleotide sequence: TGTGCCAGCAGTTACCCCATGGGACGGAACTCCTACAATGAGCAGTTCTTC.

This clonotype came up a few times. The rearrangement joins TRBV6-2 or TRBV6-3 to TRBJ2-5; D unresolved. The CDR3 has 14 residues. The V end lost 8 bases, the J end lost 3 bases, and 16 bases lay between the germline ends. Germline V gene data show CDR1 as MNHEY and CDR2 as SVGEGT. CDR3 region: CASHSGPEKETQYF. As DNA, the CDR3 is TGTGCCAGCCATTCCGGGCCCGAAAAAGAGACCCAGTACTTC.

This clonotype was seen a few times. This chain links TRBV5-1 with TRBJ2-1; D may be TRBD1 or TRBD2 (5 bases each). Germline V gene sequence: CDR1 SGHRS, CDR2 YFSETQ. This CDR3 region has 16 residues. V was clipped by 2 bases and J by 1 base, with 13 bases between them. The CDR3 DNA sequence: TGCGCCAGCAGCTTAAGGGGACGACAGTCCTACAATGAGCAGTTCTTC. Translating it yields CASSLRGRQSYNEQFF.